These T cell receptor beta chains were read from a single sample in a study of shared clonotypes between healthy human individuals. TCRdb keeps only in-frame clones here, not all; method: immunoSEQ multiplex PCR. The table records a few hundred thousand clones, just under 97% of them present only once. Material: naive CD8+ T cells sorted from blood. These receptors originate from a woman under 40 in good health. Both conserved end residues are part of each CDR3. The order of the fields is D gene, CDR3 length, V gene, clone size, J gene, CDR3 DNA, CDR3 protein. A D gene is named only where the DNA matches it firmly. The listing skips clone size in some rows; elsewhere it reads once, few, many or a size class.

D gene: TRBD2
CDR3 length: 14
V gene: TRBV7-8
clone size: once
J gene: TRBJ2-7
CDR3 DNA: TGTGCCAGCAGCCCCACCGCGGGGGGGGGCGAGCAGTACTTC
CDR3 protein: CASSPTAGGGEQYF

D gene: .
CDR3 length: 14
V gene: TRBV7-2
clone size: .
J gene: TRBJ2-5
CDR3 DNA: TGTGCCAGCAGCTTAGCCGGGAGTCACGAGACCCAGTACTTC
CDR3 protein: CASSLAGSHETQYF

D gene: TRBD1
CDR3 length: 13
V gene: TRBV29-1
clone size: once
J gene: TRBJ1-2
CDR3 DNA: TGCAGCGTTGTAGGACAGGGGACCTATGGCTACACCTTC
CDR3 protein: CSVVGQGTYGYTF

D gene: TRBD2
CDR3 length: 14
V gene: TRBV25-1
clone size: .
J gene: TRBJ2-1
CDR3 DNA: TGTGCCAGCAGTGAAAGCGGGAGTGGGGATGAGCAGTTCTTC
CDR3 protein: CASSESGSGDEQFF

D gene: TRBD1
CDR3 length: 13
V gene: TRBV19
clone size: .
J gene: TRBJ2-7
CDR3 DNA: TGTGCCAATAGTATTGGGACAGCAACCGAGCAGTACTTC
CDR3 protein: CANSIGTATEQYF

D gene: .
CDR3 length: 14
V gene: TRBV13
clone size: .
J gene: TRBJ2-1
CDR3 DNA: TGTGCCACCCGAGTTGATACGTCCTACAATGAGCAGTTCTTC
CDR3 protein: CATRVDTSYNEQFF

D gene: TRBD1
CDR3 length: 16
V gene: TRBV19
clone size: .
J gene: TRBJ2-6
CDR3 DNA: TGTGCCAGCTGGGACAGGGGGGTTTCTGGGGCCAACGTCCTGACTTTC
CDR3 protein: CASWDRGVSGANVLTF

D gene: TRBD1
CDR3 length: 13
V gene: TRBV28
clone size: .
J gene: TRBJ1-5
CDR3 DNA: TGTGCCAGCAGTACAGGGGGCGATCAGCCCCAGCATTTT
CDR3 protein: CASSTGGDQPQHF

D gene: TRBD2
CDR3 length: 19
V gene: TRBV4-1
clone size: .
J gene: TRBJ2-1
CDR3 DNA: TGCGCCAGCAGCCAAGAGGACCTGACTAGCGGGAGCTCCTACAATGAGCAGTTCTTC
CDR3 protein: CASSQEDLTSGSSYNEQFF

D gene: TRBD1
CDR3 length: 16
V gene: TRBV27
clone size: .
J gene: TRBJ2-1
CDR3 DNA: TGTGCCAGCAGTGGCGGACCGGGACAGGTCTACAATGAGCAGTTCTTC
CDR3 protein: CASSGGPGQVYNEQFF